These 20 T cell receptor beta chains were all obtained from the same sample, sequenced in a study of graft-versus-host responses after intestinal transplantation. Clones were sequenced by immunoSEQ multiplex PCR, and TCRdb holds only the in-frame ones, with some missing. The table records roughly 18,000 clones, more than 30% of them present only once. This material consisted of alloreactive CD4+ T cells from a mixed lymphocyte reaction culture, taken before intestinal transplant. Noted subset: CFSE-low proliferating T cells sorted from roughly 6-day pre-transplant mixed lymphocyte reaction (GvH or HvG direction). All receptors derive from a human patient who received an intestinal transplant.

The rearrangement uses TRBV5-8 and TRBJ2-7; maybe TRBD1 (6 bases). The CDR3 length is 15 residues. Germline-derived CDR1 and CDR2 are SGHTS and YDEGEE. The ends were cut back, 4 bases at V and 3 bases at J, with 17 bases in the middle. The CDR3 sequence is CASSGAHRVFYEQYF. CDR3 DNA sequence: TGTGCCAGCAGCGGAGCCCACAGGGTATTCTACGAGCAGTACTTC.

The rearrangement uses TRBV6-1 and TRBJ2-7, with D tentatively TRBD1 (5 bases). Germline lookup yields CDR1 MNHNS and CDR2 SASEGT. The CDR3 contains 13 residues. Trimming shortened V by 6 bases and J by 2 bases, and 11 bases separated the two germline ends. CDR3 residues: CASRHLGAYEQYF. CDR3 nucleotides: TGTGCCAGCAGACACCTAGGGGCCTACGAGCAGTACTTC.

Only a few counts were recorded for this clone. V usage is TRBV10-3 and J usage is TRBJ2-2, with D possibly TRBD2 on 6 matching bases. This CDR3 region has 12 residues. The germline V gene has CDR1 ENHRY and CDR2 SYGVKD. Trimming took off 5 bases at V and 8 bases at J, with 9 bases between the two ends. The CDR3 nucleotides read TGTGCCATCAGTTCCGCGGGGGGGGAGCTGTTTTTT. This translates into CAISSAGGELFF.

The rearrangement uses TRBV15 and TRBJ1-6, with TRBD1 matching over 7 bases. This CDR3 region has 13 residues. Germline V gives CDR1 LNHNV, CDR2 YYDKDF (reference sequence). With V trimmed by 1 base and J by 13 bases, 4 bases remained unmatched. DNA for the CDR3: TGTGCCACCAGCAGAGGAGAGGGGGCTCCCCTCCACTTT. This codes for CATSRGEGAPLHF.

The chain has TRBV5-1 and TRBJ1-2; D gene uncertain. The CDR3 is made up of 15 amino acids. Germline-derived CDR1 and CDR2 are SGHRS and YFSETQ. V was pared by 1 base and J by 3 bases, with 13 bases between. The CDR3 DNA reads TGCGCCAGCAGCTTGACCGCCAGATGGGACTATGGCTACACCTTC. Translated, it gives CASSLTARWDYGYTF.

V gene TRBV11-2 combines with J gene TRBJ2-3; possibly TRBD2 for D (6 bases). The CDR3 has 12 amino acids. Germline CDR1 is SGHAT and CDR2 is FQNNGV. The V gene lost 7 bases and the J gene lost 7 bases, with 12 bases spanning the gap. The CDR3 DNA reads TGTGCCAGCACCCTAGGACTAAATACGCAGTATTTT. It yields the protein CASTLGLNTQYF.

V and J are TRBV11-3 and TRBJ2-7; D perhaps matches TRBD1 (6 bases). Germline V lookup: CDR1 SGHNT, CDR2 YENEEA. V lost 0 bases and J 3 bases, leaving 9 bases between the germline ends. The CDR3 extends over 14 amino acids. CDR3 coding DNA: TGTGCCAGCAGCTTAGATGGACAGTTCTACGAGCAGTACTTC. It translates to CASSLDGQFYEQYF.

This clone was counted only a few times. At one of its ends the junction is not consistent with the germline gene, which may arise from a read error. The chain joins TRBV30 to TRBJ2-7, with D perhaps matching TRBD2 (6 bases). CDR1 is GTSNPN, CDR2 SVGIG, per germline (reference sequence). The CDR3 totals 12 residues. Here the CDR3 reads CAWSSGRTPRGF. The CDR3 DNA is TGTGCCTGGAGCTCGGGGAGGACCCCGAGAGGGTTC.

J is TRBJ2-3 and V is TRBV27, with D unresolved. V lost 6 bases and J lost 5, with 12 bases in between. CDR1 MNHEY and CDR2 SMNVEV come from the germline V gene (reference sequence). This CDR3 spans 13 amino acids. CDR3 in amino acids: CASRYSLQDTQYF. CDR3 bases: TGTGCCAGCAGGTATTCTCTCCAAGATACGCAGTATTTT.

J is TRBJ2-7 and V is TRBV5-4; D gene ambiguous. Trimming left V 3 bases short and J 3 bases short, with 7 bases between. Looked up from germline, CDR1 is SGHNT and CDR2 is YYREEE (reference sequence). The CDR3 length is 12 residues. The CDR3 loop reads CASSYDNYEQYF. As DNA, the CDR3 is TGTGCCAGCAGCTACGACAACTACGAGCAGTACTTC.

The chain links TRBV6-5 to TRBJ2-1, with 8 nucleotides matching TRBD1. The CDR3 contains 14 residues. Trimming at V came to 5 bases and at J to 6 bases, leaving 6 bases not matched to a gene. CDR1 is MNHEY, CDR2 SVGAGI, per germline. The CDR3 here is CASSPDRVSNEQFF. CDR3 coding DNA: TGTGCCAGCAGTCCGGACAGGGTATCCAATGAGCAGTTCTTC.

This clone is a singleton in its sample. This chain links TRBV10-3 with TRBJ2-3; unclear D gene. The CDR3 covers 14 residues. The germline CDR1 and CDR2 sequences are ENHRY and SYGVKD. Trimming pared 7 bases from V and 0 bases from J, leaving 11 bases between. The CDR3 DNA sequence: TGTGCCATCAAGGGCCCCCCGAGCACAGATACGCAGTATTTT. Protein: CAIKGPPSTDTQYF.

This clone was seen a few times. This rearrangement joins TRBV25-1 to TRBJ2-5; D is uncertain. The length of the CDR3 is 14 residues. Trimming removed 6 bases from V and 3 bases from J, with 14 bases in between. CDR1 and CDR2 from the germline V gene are MGHDK and SYGVNS. CDR3: CASRMGNREETQYF. The DNA for the CDR3 is TGTGCCAGCAGAATGGGAAATCGAGAAGAGACCCAGTACTTC.

This chain links TRBV2 with TRBJ1-6; the D is unclear. The CDR3 contains 15 residues. Germline assignment: CDR1 SNHLY and CDR2 FYNNEI. Trimming cost V 5 bases and J 3 bases, with 11 bases left between them. CDR3 protein: CASSLDKYYNSPLHF. CDR3 DNA sequence: TGTGCCAGCAGTCTTGACAAATACTATAATTCACCCCTCCACTTT.

The chain uses TRBV2 and TRBJ1-5, with 9 bases identical to TRBD1. Per the germline V gene, CDR1 is SNHLY and CDR2 is FYNNEI. This CDR3 region has 13 residues. V shed 5 bases, J shed 5 bases, and the junction held 1 base outside the gene matches. CDR3 DNA: TGTGCCAGCAGTAACAGGGGGCATCAGCCCCAGCATTTT. Its translation is CASSNRGHQPQHF.

This clone was counted only a few times. This rearrangement joins TRBV5-6 to TRBJ1-2; TRBD1 matches at 7 bases. Germline V CDR1 and CDR2: SGHDT, YYEEEE. The ends lost 0 bases at V and 5 bases at J; junction bases unmatched: 4. The CDR3 covers 14 residues. CDR3 nucleotide sequence: TGTGCCAGCAGCTTGGGACAGGGACAGTATGGCTACACCTTC. Its protein product is CASSLGQGQYGYTF.

Sample share makes this clone medium-sized. The J gene is TRBJ1-6, the V gene TRBV5-4; 8 nucleotides align to TRBD1. The CDR3 runs to 14 residues. Germline lookup yields CDR1 SGHNT and CDR2 YYREEE (reference sequence). The V and J ends lost 4 bases and 8 bases, in that order; junction bases with no gene match: 5. CDR3 in amino acids: CASSRNRGDSPLHF. The CDR3 bases are TGTGCCAGCAGCCGGAACAGGGGGGATTCACCCCTCCACTTT.

This clone has more than one count but fewer than ten. This chain links TRBV19 with TRBJ1-1; the D gene is possibly TRBD1 (6 bases). Germline lookup yields CDR1 LNHDA and CDR2 SQIVND (reference sequence). Trimming removed 6 bases at V and 11 bases at J, with 16 bases between. The CDR3 sequence is 12 residues long. CDR3 protein: CASSIVGGGAFF. The CDR3 coding sequence is TGTGCCAGTAGCATTGTAGGGGGTGGCGCTTTCTTT.

The chain joins TRBV6-5 to TRBJ1-6; 9 bases agree with TRBD1. CDR3 length: 15 amino acids. CDR1 and CDR2 (germline): MNHEY, SVGAGI. Trimming took 7 bases from V and 7 from J; bases not matched to a gene: 8. In nucleotides, the CDR3 is TGTGCCAGCAAAGAACAGGGGGCGAGAAATTCACCCCTCCACTTT. Translated: CASKEQGARNSPLHF.

The chain links TRBV6-5 to TRBJ2-5, with D perhaps TRBD1 (6 bases). Germline lookup yields CDR1 MNHEY and CDR2 SVGAGI. V was clipped by 4 bases and J by 4 bases, with 13 bases between them. The CDR3 is made up of 14 amino acids. The CDR3 sequence is CASSLTGRGETQYF. CDR3 nucleotides: TGTGCCAGCAGTTTGACAGGCCGGGGAGAGACCCAGTACTTC.